This T cell receptor (beta chain) originates from a study of blood T cell repertoires in COVID-19. At the level of the study: The cDNA or gDNA used as material had been derived from T cells, B-cell-depleted T cells, or PBMCs.

After removal of 1 base from V and 9 bases from J, the junction contained 5 bases not matched to a gene. This CDR3 comprises 14 residues. Germline V lookup: CDR1 SGHTA, CDR2 FQGNSA. Sequencing was performed with immunoSEQ multiplex PCR; in TCRdb, only in-frame clones are kept and a portion is missing. The sample records roughly 100,000 clones, roughly nine tenths being singletons. The chain carries TRBV7-2 and TRBJ2-1; TRBD2 aligns across 8 bases. The sequenced material came from peripheral blood. The clonotype was recovered from a human donor with active COVID-19. The donor label of this sample is uncertain. CDR3 DNA: TGTGCCAGCAGCTTAGTCGGGGGGGATTCTGAGCAGTTCTTC. The encoded protein is CASSLVGGDSEQFF.